This TCR beta chain was identified in a study of PD-1 blockade in mismatch repair-deficient tumors (dated by TCRdb to the late 2010s). General notes on the study: Between late 2013 and late 2016, roughly 84 consecutive patients with about a dozen mismatch repair-deficient cancer types, all previously treated and progressing, were enrolled in the trial. Tumor-associated T cell clones in the peripheral blood of patients responding to PD-1 blockade were tracked using deep sequencing of TCR CDR3 regions.

The protocol used for the library was the immunoSEQ multiplex PCR assay. TCRdb provides this immuneACCESS table in a form limited to in-frame rearrangements. Some clones are lacking; in checked studies, under half of them reflect an unresolved V gene, and why the rest are absent is not known. This sample lists tens of thousands of clones; approximately 84% were detected once. The ten largest clones take up more than 3% of the sample. About this clone: Its target antigen remains unknown. Base qualities are not recorded, but no much larger clone differs from it by a single base.

For every enrolled patient, mismatch repair deficiency was confirmed by either polymerase chain reaction or immunohistochemistry. A few patients who responded to pembrolizumab therapy underwent TCR sequencing. Pembrolizumab PD-1 blockade was prospectively tested in advanced mismatch repair-deficient cancers, regardless of tissue of origin, in the phase II trial. Serial peripheral blood T cell samples were collected before and at multiple times after starting PD-1 blockade. Blood sampling times were expressed in weeks after the first pembrolizumab dose. Broad study findings and their caveats: Tumor-resident clones, often undetectable in blood before treatment, expanded rapidly after pembrolizumab and then contracted, generally before radiologic responses.

V and J lose 5 bases and 2 bases, and a span of 12 bases separates them. The germline V gene supplies CDR1 SGHVS and CDR2 FQNEAQ. The CDR3 runs 14 residues from the cysteine to the phenylalanine. Here the CDR3 DNA is all that survives: 42 bases in frame from base 1. The chain is assembled from TRBV7-8 and TRBJ2-5, and possibly TRBD2, on 5 matching bases. This sequence was found in an adult with mismatch repair-deficient cancer. The sequences come from PBMCs, collected 6 to 7 weeks after starting pembrolizumab. Here the CDR3 is given as CASSPTRVQETQYF. The sequence in DNA is TGTGCCAGCAGCCCGACGCGGGTACAAGAGACCCAGTACTTC.